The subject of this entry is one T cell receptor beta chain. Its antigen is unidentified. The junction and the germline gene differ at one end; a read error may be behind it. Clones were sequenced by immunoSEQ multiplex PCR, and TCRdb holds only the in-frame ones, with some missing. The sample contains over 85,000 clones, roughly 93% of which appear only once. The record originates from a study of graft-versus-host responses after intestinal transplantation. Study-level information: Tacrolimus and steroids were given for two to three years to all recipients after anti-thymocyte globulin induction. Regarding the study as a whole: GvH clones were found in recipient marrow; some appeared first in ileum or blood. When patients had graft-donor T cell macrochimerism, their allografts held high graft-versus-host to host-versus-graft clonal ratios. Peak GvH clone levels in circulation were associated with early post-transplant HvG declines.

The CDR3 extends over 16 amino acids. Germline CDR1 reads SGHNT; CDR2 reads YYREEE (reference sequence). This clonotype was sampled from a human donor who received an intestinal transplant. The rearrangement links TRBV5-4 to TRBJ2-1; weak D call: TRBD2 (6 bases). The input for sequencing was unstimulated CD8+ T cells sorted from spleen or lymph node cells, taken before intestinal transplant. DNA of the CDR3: TGTGCCAGCAGCTTGGCGGGAACTAGCTTATACAGTGAGCAGTTCTTC. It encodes CASSLAGTSLYSEQFF.